Listed below are T cell receptor beta chains from one sample, sequenced in a study of cytomegalovirus exposure and HLA in healthy donors. The protocol was immunoSEQ multiplex PCR, while the TCRdb copy is restricted to in-frame clones and leaves out a portion. The data contain about 60,000 clones, around nine tenths of them singletons. Sample: PBMCs. All receptors derive from a man aged 18-30 years in good health and CMV-seronegative. The CDR3 runs from the conserved cysteine through the conserved F or W. D genes are given only for firm matches. Clone size, where shown, is once, few, many, or a class for clones that have expanded.

clone_size	v_call	d_call	j_call	cdr3_aa	cdr3_nt
NA	TRBV28	NA	TRBJ1-1	CASRGSGRGTEAFF	TGTGCCAGCAGGGGTTCAGGCCGGGGGACTGAAGCTTTCTTT
NA	TRBV7-2	NA	TRBJ1-5	CASSLRGGNQPQHF	TGTGCCAGCAGCTTAAGGGGTGGCAATCAGCCCCAGCATTTT
NA	TRBV2	NA	TRBJ2-7	CASSVTGGPNEQYF	TGTGCCAGCAGTGTTACTGGAGGGCCAAACGAGCAGTACTTC
NA	TRBV28	TRBD1	TRBJ1-4	CAVPGQGNEKLFF	TGTGCCGTTCCGGGACAGGGAAATGAAAAACTGTTTTTT
NA	TRBV18	TRBD1	TRBJ2-5	CASSPRQGDETQYF	TGTGCCAGCTCACCAAGACAGGGTGACGAGACCCAGTACTTC
NA	TRBV5-1	NA	TRBJ2-7	CASSLVTAYEQYF	TGCGCCAGCAGCTTGGTGACAGCATACGAGCAGTACTTC
NA	TRBV13	NA	TRBJ2-3	CASSLPGTEESDTQYF	TGTGCCAGCAGCCTACCCGGGACTGAAGAGTCAGATACGCAGTATTTT
NA	TRBV27	NA	TRBJ2-7	CASSRGQPVGEQYF	TGTGCCAGCAGTAGAGGACAGCCCGTCGGCGAGCAGTACTTC
NA	TRBV5-1	TRBD2	TRBJ2-3	CASSLPSGGSTDTQYF	TGCGCCAGCAGCTTGCCTAGCGGGGGGAGCACAGATACGCAGTATTTT
NA	TRBV5-4	NA	TRBJ1-1	CASSFFPSEAFF	TGTGCCAGCAGCTTTTTCCCATCCGAAGCTTTCTTT
few	TRBV5-4	TRBD1	TRBJ2-7	CASSFTGGAENEQYF	TGTGCCAGCAGCTTTACAGGGGGCGCGGAGAACGAGCAGTACTTC
NA	TRBV10-3	NA	TRBJ2-5	CAISESGVGTTARETQYF	TGTGCCATCAGTGAGTCTGGAGTCGGGACAACCGCTCGGGAGACCCAGTACTTC
NA	TRBV6-6	TRBD1	TRBJ2-5	CASSYSSGTEETQYF	TGTGCCAGCAGTTACTCTTCCGGGACAGAAGAGACCCAGTACTTC
NA	TRBV27	TRBD2	TRBJ2-7	CASSHAGTSGSYEQYF	TGTGCCAGCAGCCACGCCGGGACTAGCGGGAGCTACGAGCAGTACTTC
NA	TRBV2	NA	TRBJ1-2	CASSDPRGEGGYTF	TGTGCCAGCAGTGATCCCCGGGGGGAAGGAGGCTACACCTTC
NA	TRBV7-9	NA	TRBJ2-1	CASSQFYPVHNEQFF	TGTGCCAGCAGCCAATTTTACCCGGTGCACAATGAGCAGTTCTTC
NA	TRBV28	TRBD1	TRBJ2-7	CASSSPGGNHEQYF	TGTGCCAGCAGTTCTCCAGGGGGAAACCACGAGCAGTACTTC
NA	TRBV18	TRBD1	TRBJ2-7	CASSPLGQATEYEQYF	TGTGCCAGCTCACCCTTAGGACAGGCGACCGAATACGAGCAGTACTTC
NA	TRBV28	TRBD2	TRBJ2-7	CASSLTDRAGGSYEQYF	TGTGCCAGCAGTCTCACCGACCGAGCGGGAGGTAGTTACGAGCAGTACTTC
NA	TRBV27	TRBD1	TRBJ2-7	CASSLGTATYEQYF	TGTGCCAGCAGTTTAGGGACAGCAACCTACGAGCAGTACTTC
NA	TRBV5-6	TRBD2	TRBJ2-7	CASRPHDSGPYEQYF	TGTGCCAGCAGGCCCCACGATAGCGGGCCCTACGAGCAGTACTTC
NA	TRBV10-1	TRBD1	TRBJ1-4	CASSGVKGARTNEKLFF	TGCGCCAGCAGTGGCGTTAAGGGGGCGCGAACTAATGAAAAACTGTTTTTT
NA	TRBV5-4	NA	TRBJ1-5	CASSFGRDQPQHF	TGTGCCAGCAGCTTTGGCAGGGATCAGCCCCAGCATTTT
NA	TRBV11-3	TRBD1	TRBJ2-5	CASSFRTGGQETQYF	TGTGCCAGCAGCTTTAGGACAGGTGGGCAAGAGACCCAGTACTTC
NA	TRBV28	NA	TRBJ1-2	CASRRSGSYSMRANYGYTF	TGTGCCAGCAGGCGATCTGGGAGTTATTCTATGAGGGCAAACTATGGCTACACCTTC
NA	TRBV7-9	NA	TRBJ1-1	CASSRGEGANEAFF	TGTGCCAGCAGCCGGGGTGAGGGAGCCAATGAAGCTTTCTTT
NA	TRBV7-2	TRBD2	TRBJ2-7	CASSLAIGLAGGAYEQYF	TGTGCCAGCAGCTTAGCGATCGGGCTAGCGGGAGGTGCCTACGAGCAGTACTTC
NA	TRBV27	NA	TRBJ2-3	CASSFTTRTSTDTQYF	TGTGCCAGCAGTTTTACGACTAGGACAAGCACAGATACGCAGTATTTT
NA	TRBV28	NA	TRBJ1-5	CASRSTGFQPQHF	TGTGCCAGCAGGTCAACAGGGTTCCAGCCCCAGCATTTT
NA	TRBV7-3	NA	TRBJ2-2	CASSPRELAGELFF	TGTGCCAGCAGCCCAAGGGAGTTGGCCGGGGAGCTGTTTTTT
NA	TRBV27	NA	TRBJ2-3	CASSPTYTDTQYF	TGTGCCAGCAGCCCAACCTACACAGATACGCAGTATTTT
NA	TRBV15	TRBD1	TRBJ1-2	CATSSGAWDRPNYGYTF	TGTGCCACCAGCAGCGGAGCATGGGACAGGCCAAACTATGGCTACACCTTC
NA	TRBV5-1	NA	TRBJ2-5	CASSRDSMGETQYF	TGCGCCAGCAGCCGGGACTCGATGGGAGAGACCCAGTACTTC
NA	TRBV19	TRBD2	TRBJ2-4	CASSIGVSGRATKNIQYF	TGTGCCAGTAGTATAGGGGTTAGCGGGAGGGCAACCAAAAACATTCAGTACTTC
NA	TRBV4-2	NA	TRBJ1-5	CASSQDLEQVHQPQHF	TGTGCCAGCAGCCAAGATCTTGAACAGGTTCATCAGCCCCAGCATTTT
NA	TRBV6-5	TRBD2	TRBJ2-1	CASSGTSGRANEQFF	TGTGCCAGCAGTGGGACTAGCGGGAGGGCAAATGAGCAGTTCTTC
NA	TRBV30	NA	TRBJ2-7	CAWGPGSEQYF	TGTGCCTGGGGCCCGGGGAGCGAGCAGTACTTC
few	TRBV6-1	NA	TRBJ2-7	CASLNGASARYEQYF	TGTGCCAGCCTTAACGGGGCTAGCGCTAGATACGAGCAGTACTTC
once	TRBV7-9	NA	TRBJ1-4	CASSLGGTETNEKLFF	TGTGCCAGCAGCTTAGGCGGGACGGAAACTAATGAAAAACTGTTTTTT
NA	TRBV4-3	NA	TRBJ1-5	CASSQDTDQPQHF	TGCGCCAGCAGCCAAGACACAGATCAGCCCCAGCATTTT
NA	TRBV4-1	NA	TRBJ1-4	CASSRVGRVANEKLFF	TGCGCCAGCAGTCGGGTTGGTAGAGTGGCTAATGAAAAACTGTTTTTT
NA	TRBV5-4	TRBD2	TRBJ2-5	CASSLNIPGLAGGETQYF	TGTGCCAGCAGCTTAAACATACCGGGACTAGCGGGAGGAGAGACCCAGTACTTC
NA	TRBV7-2	NA	TRBJ2-3	CASSSSTDTQYF	TGTGCCAGCAGCTCGAGCACAGATACGCAGTATTTT
NA	TRBV4-2	TRBD2	TRBJ2-1	CASSQVGLAGLGNEQFF	TGTGCCAGCAGCCAAGTTGGACTAGCGGGCCTTGGCAATGAGCAGTTCTTC
NA	TRBV19	TRBD1	TRBJ1-1	CASSLQGANTEAFF	TGTGCCAGTAGTTTACAGGGGGCGAACACTGAAGCTTTCTTT
NA	TRBV4-3	TRBD1	TRBJ2-1	CASSPLLPGTGEINEQFF	TGCGCCAGCAGCCCCTTATTACCCGGGACAGGGGAAATCAATGAGCAGTTCTTC
few	TRBV7-9	NA	TRBJ2-1	CASSLGGLGQFF	TGTGCCAGCAGCTTGGGGGGACTGGGGCAGTTCTTC
NA	TRBV29-1	TRBD1	TRBJ2-1	CSVERQGSNEQFF	TGCAGCGTTGAAAGACAGGGGTCCAATGAGCAGTTCTTC
once	TRBV19	NA	TRBJ1-1	CASSFGPLGTEAFF	TGTGCCAGTAGTTTTGGGCCCCTTGGGACTGAAGCTTTCTTT
once	TRBV6-4	NA	TRBJ2-1	CASSDSTSSGEQFF	TGTGCCAGCAGTGACTCGACTTCCTCGGGTGAGCAGTTCTTC
once	TRBV27	TRBD2	TRBJ2-1	CASSLSSGSWYNEQFF	TGTGCCAGCAGTTTATCTAGCGGGAGTTGGTACAATGAGCAGTTCTTC